This is a list of T cell receptor beta chains from one sample in a study of CD8+CD57+ T cells in acquired aplastic anemia. TCRdb re-called the reads with MiXCR, one entry per CDR3 protein. Of 150,000 to 200,000 distinct CDR3 sequences in the sample, around half were seen once. Sequencing was carried out using sorted CD4+, CD8+, or CD8+CD57+ T cells (not recorded which) from PBMCs. These receptors were taken from a human donor with aplastic anemia. The CDR3 runs from the conserved cysteine through the conserved F or W. The order of the fields is V gene, J gene, CDR3 protein.

v_gene: TRBV11-2; j_gene: TRBJ1-2; CDR3aa: CASSSRLASSYGYTF
v_gene: TRBV10-3; j_gene: TRBJ1-2; CDR3aa: CAISPREGDGYTF
v_gene: TRBV4-3; j_gene: TRBJ2-3; CDR3aa: CASSQDPYRADTQYF
v_gene: TRBV10-3; j_gene: TRBJ1-4; CDR3aa: CAISEKVGANEKLFF
v_gene: TRBV7-2; j_gene: TRBJ1-1; CDR3aa: CASSLYTNTEAFF
v_gene: TRBV7-2; j_gene: TRBJ2-5; CDR3aa: CASSPGRAETQYF
v_gene: TRBV19; j_gene: TRBJ1-5; CDR3aa: CASSIDYRGNQPQHF
v_gene: TRBV28; j_gene: TRBJ2-7; CDR3aa: CATRGASSYEQYF
v_gene: TRBV2; j_gene: TRBJ2-5; CDR3aa: CATPPTNQETQYF
v_gene: TRBV29-1; j_gene: TRBJ1-1; CDR3aa: CSVEGGDSPEAFF
v_gene: TRBV27; j_gene: TRBJ1-5; CDR3aa: CASSPVWGLYDQPQHF
v_gene: TRBV20-1; j_gene: TRBJ2-3; CDR3aa: CSARGRGKDTQYF
v_gene: TRBV20-1; j_gene: TRBJ1-1; CDR3aa: CSAPRDREAFF
v_gene: TRBV5-1; j_gene: TRBJ2-1; CDR3aa: CASGDGRVWGNEQFF
v_gene: TRBV15; j_gene: TRBJ2-3; CDR3aa: CATSRDRQTASTDTQYF
v_gene: TRBV2; j_gene: TRBJ2-1; CDR3aa: CASSSLALGEQFF
v_gene: TRBV12-3/TRBV12-4; j_gene: TRBJ2-1; CDR3aa: CASSFGKLFSSPDQQFF
v_gene: TRBV10-1; j_gene: TRBJ1-1; CDR3aa: CASSERTTANTEAFF
v_gene: TRBV19; j_gene: TRBJ2-4; CDR3aa: CATGTVNIQYF
v_gene: TRBV10-3; j_gene: TRBJ2-2; CDR3aa: CAISESVPGTGATGELFF
v_gene: TRBV20-1; j_gene: TRBJ2-1; CDR3aa: CSATQGLNEQSF
v_gene: TRBV2; j_gene: TRBJ2-7; CDR3aa: CATQDTVTSYEQYF
v_gene: TRBV6-1; j_gene: TRBJ1-4; CDR3aa: CASSAWAGGNEKLFF
v_gene: TRBV20-1; j_gene: TRBJ2-7; CDR3aa: CSASYLTGTFLEQYF
v_gene: TRBV7-3; j_gene: TRBJ2-5; CDR3aa: CASSLGAGGIVKTQYF
v_gene: TRBV18; j_gene: TRBJ2-1; CDR3aa: CASSPLGTGINEQFF
v_gene: TRBV2; j_gene: TRBJ2-5; CDR3aa: CASSGKGTAQETQYF
v_gene: TRBV7-2; j_gene: TRBJ1-3; CDR3aa: CASSLDGSGNTIYF
v_gene: TRBV6-5; j_gene: TRBJ1-3; CDR3aa: CASSYGQGGGNTIYF
v_gene: TRBV4-2; j_gene: TRBJ2-7; CDR3aa: CASSQVTGTGSHEQYF
v_gene: TRBV29-1; j_gene: TRBJ1-3; CDR3aa: CSVDGTDGNTIYF
v_gene: TRBV12-3/TRBV12-4; j_gene: TRBJ1-1; CDR3aa: CASGMGGSFF
v_gene: TRBV7-2; j_gene: TRBJ2-1; CDR3aa: CASSLGLAEQFF
v_gene: TRBV12-3/TRBV12-4; j_gene: TRBJ2-3; CDR3aa: CASSLGGPGTGLDTQYF
v_gene: TRBV6-1; j_gene: TRBJ2-1; CDR3aa: CASNLERGPYNEQFF
v_gene: TRBV4-2; j_gene: TRBJ2-7; CDR3aa: CASSPRTSSDEQYF
v_gene: TRBV29-1; j_gene: TRBJ1-1; CDR3aa: CSGKNSEAFF
v_gene: TRBV5-1; j_gene: TRBJ2-7; CDR3aa: CASSSPGQGAAYEQYF
v_gene: TRBV20-1; j_gene: TRBJ1-1; CDR3aa: CSASLPGGWTEAFF
v_gene: TRBV5-1; j_gene: TRBJ2-5; CDR3aa: CASSLGASGVQETQYF
v_gene: TRBV20-1; j_gene: TRBJ2-5; CDR3aa: CSASLSGGVSETQYF
v_gene: TRBV2; j_gene: TRBJ1-1; CDR3aa: CGSTTPGGFESSTEAFF
v_gene: TRBV20-1; j_gene: TRBJ2-3; CDR3aa: CSARSYLAPTQYF
v_gene: TRBV5-1; j_gene: TRBJ1-3; CDR3aa: CASSLAAAGISGNTIYF
v_gene: TRBV15; j_gene: TRBJ2-7; CDR3aa: CATSRASGPYEQYF
v_gene: TRBV20-1; j_gene: TRBJ1-6; CDR3aa: CSAFLKGAVHSPLHF
v_gene: TRBV7-9; j_gene: TRBJ1-4; CDR3aa: CASSNRQGLNEKLFF
v_gene: TRBV30; j_gene: TRBJ2-5; CDR3aa: CATSRAQETQYF
v_gene: TRBV10-2; j_gene: TRBJ2-1; CDR3aa: CASSEPGLAGGLEQFF
v_gene: TRBV7-2; j_gene: TRBJ1-6; CDR3aa: CASSLGRVDSPLHF